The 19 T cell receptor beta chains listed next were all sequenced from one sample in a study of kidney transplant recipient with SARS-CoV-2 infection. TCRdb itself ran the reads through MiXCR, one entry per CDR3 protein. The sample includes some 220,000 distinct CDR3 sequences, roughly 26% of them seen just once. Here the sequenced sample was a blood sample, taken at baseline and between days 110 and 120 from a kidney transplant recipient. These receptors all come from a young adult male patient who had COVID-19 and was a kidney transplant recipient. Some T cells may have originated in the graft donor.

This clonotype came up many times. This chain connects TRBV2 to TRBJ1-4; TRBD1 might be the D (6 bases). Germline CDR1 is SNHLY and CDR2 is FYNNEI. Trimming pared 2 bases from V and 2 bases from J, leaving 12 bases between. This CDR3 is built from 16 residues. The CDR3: CASSERGGPTNEKLFF. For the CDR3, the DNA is TGTGCCAGCAGTGAACGGGGGGGCCCGACTAATGAAAAACTGTTTTTT. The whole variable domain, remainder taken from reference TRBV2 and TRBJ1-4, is EPEVTQTPSHQVTQMGQEVILRCVPISNHLYFYWYRQILGQKVEFLVSFYNNEISEKSEIFDDQFSVERPDGSNFTLKIRSTKLEDSAMYFCASSERGGPTNEKLFFGSGTQLSVL.

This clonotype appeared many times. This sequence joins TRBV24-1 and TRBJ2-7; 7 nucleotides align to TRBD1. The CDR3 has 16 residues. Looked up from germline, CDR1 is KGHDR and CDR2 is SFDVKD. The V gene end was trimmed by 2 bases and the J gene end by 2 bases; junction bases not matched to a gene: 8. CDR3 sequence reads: CATSDSQTGKPYEQYF. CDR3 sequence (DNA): TGTGCCACCAGTGATTCCCAGACAGGGAAACCCTACGAGCAGTACTTC.

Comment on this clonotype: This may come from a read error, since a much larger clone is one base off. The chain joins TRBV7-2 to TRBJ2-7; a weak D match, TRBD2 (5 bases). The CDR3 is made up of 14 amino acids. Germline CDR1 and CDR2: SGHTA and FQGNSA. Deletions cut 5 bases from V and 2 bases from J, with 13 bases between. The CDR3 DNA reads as TGTGCCAGCAGCCCGAGGGTCAGCCCCTACGAGCAGTACTTC. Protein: CASSPRVSPYEQYF.

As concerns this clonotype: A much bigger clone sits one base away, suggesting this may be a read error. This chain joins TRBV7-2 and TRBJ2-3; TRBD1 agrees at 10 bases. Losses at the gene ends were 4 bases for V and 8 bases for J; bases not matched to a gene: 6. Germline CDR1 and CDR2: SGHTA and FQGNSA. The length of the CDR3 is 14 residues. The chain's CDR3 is CASSSGTGESTQYF. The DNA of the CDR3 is TGTGCCAGCAGCTCAGGGACAGGGGAGAGTACGCAGTATTTT. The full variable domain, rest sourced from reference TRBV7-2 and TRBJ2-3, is GAGVSQSPSNKVTEKGKDVELRCDPISGHTALYWYRQSLGQGLEFLIYFQGNSAPDKSGLPSDRFSAERTGGSVSTLTIQRTQQEDSAVYLCASSSGTGESTQYFGPGTRLTVL.

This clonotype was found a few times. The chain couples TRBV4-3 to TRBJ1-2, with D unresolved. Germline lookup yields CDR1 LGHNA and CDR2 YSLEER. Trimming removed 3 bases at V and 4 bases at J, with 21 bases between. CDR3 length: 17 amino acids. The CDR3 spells CASSQPAGRRKTYGYTF. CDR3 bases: TGCGCCAGCAGCCAGCCGGCAGGACGTCGAAAGACCTATGGCTACACCTTC.

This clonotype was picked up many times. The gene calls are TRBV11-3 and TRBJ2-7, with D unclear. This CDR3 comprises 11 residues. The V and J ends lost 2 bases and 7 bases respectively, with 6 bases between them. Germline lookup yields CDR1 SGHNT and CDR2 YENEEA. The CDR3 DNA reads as TGTGCCAGCAGCTTATGTCCGGAGCAGTACTTC. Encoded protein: CASSLCPEQYF.

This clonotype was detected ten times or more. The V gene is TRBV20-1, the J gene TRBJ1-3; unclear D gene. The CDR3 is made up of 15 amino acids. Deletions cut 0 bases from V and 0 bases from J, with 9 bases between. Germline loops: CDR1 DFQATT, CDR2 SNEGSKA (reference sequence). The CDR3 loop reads CSARESVGSGNTIYF. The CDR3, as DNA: TGCAGTGCTAGAGAGTCAGTGGGCTCTGGAAACACCATATATTTT.

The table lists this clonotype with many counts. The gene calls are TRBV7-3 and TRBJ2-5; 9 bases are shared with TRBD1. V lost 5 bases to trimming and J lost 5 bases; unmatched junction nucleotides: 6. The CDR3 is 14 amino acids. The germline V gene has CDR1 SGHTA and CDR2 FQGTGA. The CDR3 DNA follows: TGTGCCAGCAGCCCTAACAGGGGGCTTGAGACCCAGTACTTC. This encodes CASSPNRGLETQYF.

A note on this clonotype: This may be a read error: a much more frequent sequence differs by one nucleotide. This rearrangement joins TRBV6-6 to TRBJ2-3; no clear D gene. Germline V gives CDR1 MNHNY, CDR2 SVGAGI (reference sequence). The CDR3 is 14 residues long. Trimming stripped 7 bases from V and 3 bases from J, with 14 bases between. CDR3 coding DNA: TGTGCCAGCACCTCTAGGCTCGGTACAGATACGCAGTATTTT. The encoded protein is CASTSRLGTDTQYF.

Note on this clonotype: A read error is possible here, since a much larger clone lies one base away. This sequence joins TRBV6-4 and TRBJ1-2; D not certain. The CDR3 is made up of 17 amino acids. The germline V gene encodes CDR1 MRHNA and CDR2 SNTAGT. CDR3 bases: TGTGCCGGCAGTCCGTATTGCTCACACGGAAAGACCTATGGCTACACCTTC. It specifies CAGSPYCSHGKTYGYTF.

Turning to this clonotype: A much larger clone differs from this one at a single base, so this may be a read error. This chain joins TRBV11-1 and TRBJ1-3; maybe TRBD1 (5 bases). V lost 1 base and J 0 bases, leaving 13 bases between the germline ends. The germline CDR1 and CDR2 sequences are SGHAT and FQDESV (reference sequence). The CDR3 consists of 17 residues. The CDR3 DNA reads TGTGCCAGCAGCTTAGTTAACAGGACCTACTCTGGAAACACCATATATTTT. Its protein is CASSLVNRTYSGNTIYF. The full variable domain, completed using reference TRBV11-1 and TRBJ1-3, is EAEVAQSPRYKITEKSQAVAFWCDPISGHATLYWYRQILGQGPELLVQFQDESVVDDSQLPKDRFSAERLKGVDSTLKIQPAELGDSAMYLCASSLVNRTYSGNTIYFGEGSWLTVV.

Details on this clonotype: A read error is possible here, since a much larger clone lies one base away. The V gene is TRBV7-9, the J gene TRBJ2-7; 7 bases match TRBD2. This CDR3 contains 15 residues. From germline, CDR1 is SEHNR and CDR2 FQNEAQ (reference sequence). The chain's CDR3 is CVSSLPFSGGYEQYF. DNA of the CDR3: TGTGTCAGCAGCTTACCATTCTCGGGGGGCTACGAGCAGTACTTC.

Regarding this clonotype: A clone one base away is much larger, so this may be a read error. CDR3 amino acids: CASSNRGIGETQYF. DNA for the CDR3: TGTGCCAGCAGTAACCGGGGCATCGGAGAGACCCAGTACTTC. This chain connects TRBV2 to TRBJ2-5; D tentatively reads TRBD1 or TRBD2 (5 bases each). The CDR3 runs 14 residues. The germline V and J ends were trimmed by 5 bases and 4 bases, with 14 bases remaining between them. Germline loops: CDR1 SNHLY, CDR2 FYNNEI. The whole variable domain, remainder taken from reference TRBV2 and TRBJ2-5, is EPEVTQTPSHQVTQMGQEVILRCVPISNHLYFYWYRQILGQKVEFLVSFYNNEISEKSEIFDDQFSVERPDGSNFTLKIRSTKLEDSAMYFCASSNRGIGETQYFGPGTRLLVL.

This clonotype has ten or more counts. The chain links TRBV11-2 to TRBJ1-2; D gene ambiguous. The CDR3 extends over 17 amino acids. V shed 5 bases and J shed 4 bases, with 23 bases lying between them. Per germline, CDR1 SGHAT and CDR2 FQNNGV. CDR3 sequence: CASSEGATSRKTYGYTF. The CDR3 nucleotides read TGTGCCAGCAGCGAGGGCGCAACAAGCAGAAAGACCTATGGCTACACCTTC.

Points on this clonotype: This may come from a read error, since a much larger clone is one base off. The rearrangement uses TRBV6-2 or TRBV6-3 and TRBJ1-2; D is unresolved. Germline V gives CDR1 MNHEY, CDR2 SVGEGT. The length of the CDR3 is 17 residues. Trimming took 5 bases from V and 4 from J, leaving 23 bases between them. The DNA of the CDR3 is TGTGCCAGCAGTCCCGCCTTCTGCATCGGAAAGACCTATGGCTACACCTTC. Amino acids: CASSPAFCIGKTYGYTF.

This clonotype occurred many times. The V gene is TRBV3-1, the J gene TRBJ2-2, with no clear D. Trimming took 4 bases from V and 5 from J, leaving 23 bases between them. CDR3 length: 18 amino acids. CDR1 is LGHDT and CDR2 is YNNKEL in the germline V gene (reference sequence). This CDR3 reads CASSLAPPISGLTGELFF. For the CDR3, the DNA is TGTGCCAGCAGCCTCGCACCTCCCATTTCAGGCTTGACCGGGGAGCTGTTTTTT.

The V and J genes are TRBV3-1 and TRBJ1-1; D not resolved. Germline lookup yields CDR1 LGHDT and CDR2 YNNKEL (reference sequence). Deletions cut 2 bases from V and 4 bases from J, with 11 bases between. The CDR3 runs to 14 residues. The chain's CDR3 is CASSQSPEATEAFF. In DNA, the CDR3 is TGTGCCAGCAGCCAAAGTCCCGAGGCCACTGAAGCTTTCTTT.

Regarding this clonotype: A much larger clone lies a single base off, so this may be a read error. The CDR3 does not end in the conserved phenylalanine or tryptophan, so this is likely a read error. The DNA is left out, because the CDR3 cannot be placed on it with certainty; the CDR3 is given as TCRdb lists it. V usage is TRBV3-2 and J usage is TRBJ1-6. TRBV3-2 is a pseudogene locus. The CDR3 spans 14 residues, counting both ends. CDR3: CASSHRDDYSPLHS.

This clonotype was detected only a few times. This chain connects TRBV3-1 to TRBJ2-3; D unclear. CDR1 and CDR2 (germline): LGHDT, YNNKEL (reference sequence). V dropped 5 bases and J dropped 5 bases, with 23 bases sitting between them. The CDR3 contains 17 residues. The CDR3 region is CASSLIIPFVMQDTQYF. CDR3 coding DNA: TGTGCCAGCAGCTTAATTATCCCATTTGTCATGCAAGATACGCAGTATTTT.